These 16 T cell receptor beta chains were all obtained from the same sample, sequenced in a study of shared clonotypes between healthy human individuals. Sequenced by immunoSEQ multiplex PCR; TCRdb stores in-frame clones only, minus some. Counted here are some 92,000 clones, around 43% occurring once; the ten biggest clones make up about 14%. The sequencing input was PBMCs. The receptors originated from a woman between 40 and 55 years old in good health. Some clones in this sample may be carry-over from other donors' samples.

The chain couples TRBV10-2 to TRBJ1-5; no clear D. CDR3 length: 13 amino acids. The V gene lost 5 bases and the J gene lost 6 bases, with 11 bases spanning the gap. Per germline, CDR1 WSHSY and CDR2 SAAADI. The CDR3 region has the DNA TGCGCCAGCAGTCCAGAGGTGGGTCAGCCCCAGCATTTT. Translated: CASSPEVGQPQHF.

The gene calls are TRBV7-3 and TRBJ2-7, with 8 bases matching TRBD2. The germline V gene encodes CDR1 SGHTA and CDR2 FQGTGA. This CDR3 is built from 15 residues. V shed 1 base, J shed 2 bases, and the junction held 4 bases outside the gene matches. The CDR3 bases are TGTGCCAGCAGCTTAAGGGTAGCGGGGCCCTACGAGCAGTACTTC. Translating gives CASSLRVAGPYEQYF.

CDR3 bases: TGTGCCTGGAGTCCCGGAGTGGGTGGGGAGCTGTTTTTT. This translates into CAWSPGVGGELFF. The chain joins TRBV30 to TRBJ2-2; no clear D gene. V was cut by 2 bases and J by 8 bases, with 12 bases left in between. Per germline, CDR1 GTSNPN and CDR2 SVGIG (reference sequence). The CDR3 sequence is 13 residues long.

The chain employs TRBV6-1 and TRBJ2-1; possibly TRBD2 for D (6 bases). The germline V and J ends were trimmed by 3 bases and 5 bases, with 17 bases remaining between them. Germline loops: CDR1 MNHNS, CDR2 SASEGT. This CDR3 contains 16 residues. The CDR3: CASSDQGGFGNNEQFF. In DNA, the CDR3 is TGTGCCAGCAGTGACCAGGGAGGCTTTGGGAACAATGAGCAGTTCTTC.

This clone has a count of ten or more. This chain connects TRBV28 to TRBJ1-4; D is possibly TRBD1 (6 bases). The CDR3 covers 12 residues. V was cut by 6 bases and J by 5 bases, with 7 bases left in between. Germline assignment: CDR1 MDHEN and CDR2 SYDVKM. The DNA for the CDR3 is TGTGCCAGCAGCACAGGGAATGAAAAACTGTTTTTT. Protein product: CASSTGNEKLFF.

This chain links TRBV30 with TRBJ1-1; D remains ambiguous. Germline V gene data show CDR1 as GTSNPN and CDR2 as SVGIG (reference sequence). V dropped 7 bases and J dropped 5 bases, with 14 bases sitting between them. This CDR3 contains 12 residues. The CDR3 loop reads CASARLVTEAFF. The CDR3 DNA reads as TGTGCCTCTGCCCGTCTTGTGACTGAAGCTTTCTTT.

This clone was counted between two and nine times. Here the CDR3 DNA reads TGTGCCAGCAGCTCCGGGACAGGGGTTCATAATTCACCCCTCCACTTT. It encodes CASSSGTGVHNSPLHF. The genes are TRBV5-8 and TRBJ1-6; 10 nucleotides line up with TRBD1. J gave up 5 bases and V 3 bases, and 5 bases lay outside the gene matches. Germline loops: CDR1 SGHTS, CDR2 YDEGEE. This CDR3 is 16 amino acids long.

As DNA, the CDR3 is TGTGCCAGCAGCTTCCCCCGAGAAAATTCACCCCTCCACTTT. As protein: CASSFPRENSPLHF. The rearrangement links TRBV7-3 to TRBJ1-6; D gene ambiguous. Germline V gene lookup returns CDR1 SGHTA and CDR2 FQGTGA. The CDR3 consists of 14 residues. With 3 bases removed from V and 7 bases from J, the gap between germline ends came to 10 bases. Together with reference TRBV7-3 and TRBJ1-6, the CDR3 gives the full variable domain: GAGVSQTPSNKVTEKGKYVELRCDPISGHTALYWYRQSLGQGPEFLIYFQGTGAADDSGLPNDRFFAVRPEGSVSTLKIQRTERGDSAVYLCASSFPRENSPLHFGNGTRLTVT.

V gene TRBV20-1 combines with J gene TRBJ1-1, with D possibly matching TRBD1 (5 bases). CDR1 DFQATT and CDR2 SNEGSKA come from the germline V gene (reference sequence). The CDR3 spans 11 residues. V shed 0 bases and J shed 6 bases, with 5 bases lying between them. The CDR3 is CSAREGAEAFF. CDR3 DNA sequence: TGCAGTGCTAGAGAAGGGGCTGAAGCTTTCTTT.

In its sample, this clone was seen a few times. The chain combines TRBV6-5 with TRBJ2-5, with a tentative D call TRBD1 (6 bases). Trimming shortened V by 6 bases and J by 4 bases, and 18 bases separated the two germline ends. CDR1 and CDR2 (germline): MNHEY, SVGAGI. This CDR3 is 15 amino acids long. The chain's CDR3 is CASSTVQGLAETQYF. DNA for the CDR3: TGTGCCAGCAGCACCGTACAGGGTTTGGCAGAGACCCAGTACTTC.

This rearrangement joins TRBV29-1 to TRBJ2-2; D possibly uses TRBD1 or TRBD2 (5 bases each). Trimming took off 6 bases at V and 1 base at J, with 12 bases between the two ends. Germline CDR1 SQVTM, CDR2 ANQGSEA. This CDR3 region has 14 residues. As DNA, the CDR3 is TGCAGCGTCCGTCCTGGGGGGAACACCGGGGAGCTGTTTTTT. This sequence encodes CSVRPGGNTGELFF.

For this clone: With a much larger clone just one base away, this may be a read error. The J gene is TRBJ1-1, the V gene TRBV6-5, with 12 bases fitting TRBD1. Germline lookup yields CDR1 MNHEY and CDR2 SVGAGI. This CDR3 spans 15 amino acids. The CDR3 sequence is CASRDRGRGNTGAFF. In DNA form, the CDR3 reads TGTGCCAGCCGGGACAGGGGGCGAGGGAACACTGGAGCTTTCTTT.

This clone was observed at least ten times. The chain couples TRBV5-1 to TRBJ2-3; perhaps TRBD2 as D (6 bases). CDR1 and CDR2 from the germline V gene are SGHRS and YFSETQ. The length of the CDR3 is 15 residues. Trimming removed 4 bases at V and 2 bases at J, with 14 bases between. CDR3 sequence reads: CASSPGGFDTDTQYF. The CDR3 DNA reads as TGCGCCAGCAGCCCTGGAGGGTTCGACACAGATACGCAGTATTTT. Combining the CDR3 with reference TRBV5-1 and TRBJ2-3 gives the whole variable domain KAGVTQTPRYLIKTRGQQVTLSCSPISGHRSVSWYQQTPGQGLQFLFEYFSETQRNKGNFPGRFSGRQFSNSRSEMNVSTLELGDSALYLCASSPGGFDTDTQYFGPGTRLTVL.

J is TRBJ2-7 and V is TRBV25-1; possible D gene TRBD1, 5 bases. CDR3 size: 13 residues. Trimming cost V 6 bases and J 5 bases, with 14 bases left between them. Germline V gene lookup returns CDR1 MGHDK and CDR2 SYGVNS. CDR3 protein: CASSLDPGNEQYF. Here the CDR3 DNA reads TGTGCCAGCAGCTTGGACCCAGGGAACGAGCAGTACTTC.

The sample holds one count of this clone. This rearrangement joins TRBV7-8 to TRBJ2-1; no reliable D call. V lost 6 bases and J 4 bases, leaving 7 bases between the germline ends. This CDR3 has 12 residues. Germline assignment: CDR1 SGHVS and CDR2 FQNEAQ. CDR3 in amino acids: CASSGGYNEQFF. The CDR3 nucleotides read TGTGCCAGCAGTGGCGGTTACAATGAGCAGTTCTTC.

The chain employs TRBV6-1 and TRBJ1-1; TRBD1 aligns across 8 bases. Germline V gives CDR1 MNHNS, CDR2 SASEGT. V lost 3 bases and J lost 1; bases outside the gene matches: 1. This CDR3 is built from 14 residues. In nucleotides, the CDR3 is TGTGCCAGCAGTGATACAGGGGGGAACACTGAAGCTTTCTTT. It specifies CASSDTGGNTEAFF.